The source of this T cell receptor (beta chain) is a study of blood T cells in healthy people across ages. No fewer than 5.5 micrograms of total RNA were isolated from every sample. For the second PCR, which ran for about 6 to 11 cycles, a sample-barcoded 5' primer and a J-beta primer mix were used. TCRdb re-analysed the 5' RACE reads in MiXCR, keeping a single row per CDR3 protein. The data show roughly 700,000 distinct CDR3 sequences, approximately 30% seen once. The origin of this receptor is a woman older than 75 in good health. The sample taken for sequencing was blood.

The CDR3, as DNA: TGTGCCAGCAGCGTGGGGGACAAAATGAACACTGAAGCTTTCTTT. It encodes CASSVGDKMNTEAFF. The chain uses TRBV9 and TRBJ1-1, with D possibly TRBD1 on 6 matching bases. Germline CDR1 reads SGDLS; CDR2 reads YYNGEE. The CDR3 extends over 15 amino acids. The V end lost 2 bases, the J end lost 0 bases, and 11 bases lay between the germline ends.